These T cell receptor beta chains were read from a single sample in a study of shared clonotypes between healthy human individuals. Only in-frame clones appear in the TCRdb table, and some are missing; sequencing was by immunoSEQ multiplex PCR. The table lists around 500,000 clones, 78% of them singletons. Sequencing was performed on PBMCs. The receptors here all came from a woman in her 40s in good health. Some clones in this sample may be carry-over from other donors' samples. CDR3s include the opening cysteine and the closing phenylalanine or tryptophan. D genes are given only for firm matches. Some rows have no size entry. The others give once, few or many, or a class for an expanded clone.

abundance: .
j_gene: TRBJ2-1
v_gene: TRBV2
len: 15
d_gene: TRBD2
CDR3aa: CASRHRLAGGNEQFF
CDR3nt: TGTGCCAGCAGGCACCGACTAGCGGGAGGGAATGAGCAGTTCTTC

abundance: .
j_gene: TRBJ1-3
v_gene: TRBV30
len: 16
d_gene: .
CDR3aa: CAWTSGNSFSGNTIYF
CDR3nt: TGTGCCTGGACCTCTGGTAACAGCTTCTCTGGAAACACCATATATTTT

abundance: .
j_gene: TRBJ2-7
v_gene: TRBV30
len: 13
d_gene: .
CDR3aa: CAWSNPRAYEQYF
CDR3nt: TGTGCCTGGAGTAACCCCAGGGCGTACGAGCAGTACTTC

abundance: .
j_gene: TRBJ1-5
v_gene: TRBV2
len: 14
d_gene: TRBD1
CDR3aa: CASNGQGASQPQHF
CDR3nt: TGTGCCAGCAATGGACAGGGGGCGAGTCAGCCCCAGCATTTT

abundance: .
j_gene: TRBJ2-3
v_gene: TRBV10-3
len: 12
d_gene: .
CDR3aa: CAISEGVDTQYF
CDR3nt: TGTGCCATCAGTGAAGGGGTAGATACGCAGTATTTT

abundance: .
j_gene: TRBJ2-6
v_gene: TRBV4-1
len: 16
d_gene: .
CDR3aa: CASSRLQGSGANVLTF
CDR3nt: TGCGCCAGCAGCCGACTACAGGGATCTGGGGCCAACGTCCTGACTTTC

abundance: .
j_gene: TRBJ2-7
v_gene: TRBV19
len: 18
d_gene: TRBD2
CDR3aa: CASSTLSASGRISYEQYF
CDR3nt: TGTGCCAGTAGTACACTCTCTGCTAGCGGGAGGATTTCCTACGAGCAGTACTTC

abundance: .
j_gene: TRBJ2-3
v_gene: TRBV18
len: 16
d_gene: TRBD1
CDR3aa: CASSDAGGLGTDTQYF
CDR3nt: TGTGCCAGCTCCGACGCAGGGGGCTTAGGCACAGATACGCAGTATTTT

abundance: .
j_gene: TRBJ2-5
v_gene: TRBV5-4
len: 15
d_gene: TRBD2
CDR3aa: CASSLGTSEQETQYF
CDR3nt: TGTGCCAGCAGCTTGGGAACTAGCGAACAAGAGACCCAGTACTTC

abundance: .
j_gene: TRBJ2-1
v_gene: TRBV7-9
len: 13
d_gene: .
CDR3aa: CASSYSAGNEQFF
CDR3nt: TGTGCCAGCAGCTATTCCGCAGGCAATGAGCAGTTCTTC

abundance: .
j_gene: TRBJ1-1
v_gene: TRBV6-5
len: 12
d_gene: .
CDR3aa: CASRGGWSEAFF
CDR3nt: TGTGCCAGCAGGGGGGGGTGGAGTGAAGCTTTCTTT

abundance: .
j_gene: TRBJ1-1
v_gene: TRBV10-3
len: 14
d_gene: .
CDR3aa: CAIRETGGDTEAFF
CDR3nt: TGTGCCATCAGGGAGACAGGAGGGGACACTGAAGCTTTCTTT

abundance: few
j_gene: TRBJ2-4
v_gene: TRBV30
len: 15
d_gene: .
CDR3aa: CAWSKVEIAKNIQYF
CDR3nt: TGTGCCTGGAGTAAGGTAGAGATAGCCAAAAACATTCAGTACTTC